Described below is a single T cell receptor (beta chain) sequence and its context. The sample is drawn from a study of T cell clonotyping in hematopoietic cell transplantation. Trimming took off 6 bases at V and 1 base at J, with 12 bases between the two ends. The CDR3 is 14 amino acids. Germline V lookup: CDR1 LNHDA, CDR2 SQIVND (reference sequence). Data came from immunoSEQ multiplex PCR; TCRdb stores just in-frame clones and leaves some out. The sample contains some 8,300 clones, 70% to 90% of which appear only once. The sequenced sample was PBMCs, obtained 180 days after allogeneic stem cell transplant. This TCR was recovered from a female patient under 45 who had an allogeneic stem cell transplant, so the T cells may come from the graft donor. Some clones in this sample may be carry-over from other donors' samples. The genes are TRBV19 and TRBJ1-1; D is undetermined. The CDR3 spells CASRAPASNTEAFF. The CDR3 DNA reads as TGTGCCAGTAGGGCACCGGCCTCGAACACTGAAGCTTTCTTT.